Sequencing of this TCR beta chain was carried out in a study of blood T cell repertoires in COVID-19. Background on the study: The cDNA or gDNA used as material had been derived from T cells, B-cell-depleted T cells, or PBMCs.

The V gene lost 3 bases and the J gene lost 5 bases, with 13 bases spanning the gap. Germline V gene lookup returns CDR1 SGHRS and CDR2 YFSETQ. The CDR3 consists of 14 residues. Original analysis: Reference gene primer amplification in the assay estimated nucleated cell counts. The protocol was immunoSEQ multiplex PCR, while the TCRdb copy is restricted to in-frame clones and leaves out a portion. For V, J and clone size, that table is used; D and trimming come from the DNA. The sample includes about 88,000 clones, about 90% of them seen just once. V gene TRBV5-1 combines with J gene TRBJ2-3; tentative D call: TRBD2 (6 bases). The TCR comes from a human donor with active COVID-19. The donor label of this sample is uncertain. The specimen sequenced was peripheral blood. The CDR3 nucleotides read TGCGCCAGCAGCTCGACGGGGGTTGAAGATACGCAGTATTTT. Encoded protein: CASSSTGVEDTQYF.